The entry below gives a single T cell receptor beta chain sequence along with its context. Its antigen is undetermined. This specimen belongs to a study of T cells in localized non-small cell lung cancer. CDR1 is SGHAT, CDR2 FQNNGV, per germline. The CDR3 is 13 amino acids. Between the trimmed V and J ends, which lost 5 bases and 2 bases, there was a span of 9 bases. Libraries were prepared by immunoSEQ multiplex PCR; TCRdb keeps only in-frame clonotypes and omits some of them. Of roughly 23,000 clones in the sample, about 88% were seen once. General study points: Prolonged overall survival went with higher T cell density in the blood. Compared with tumor, uninvolved adjacent lung displayed greater T cell clonality, ranking highest overall. Sequencing covered just one tumor region, so heterogeneity cannot be ruled out. Appearances in adjacent lung were noted for a median roughly 50 of the top 100 tumor clones.

The material sequenced was peripheral blood, taken before any cancer treatment. V and J are TRBV11-2 and TRBJ2-5, with a possible D match to TRBD2 (6 bases). This sequence was found in a male donor older than 55 with stage I lung adenocarcinoma. CDR3 region: CASSRSGQETQYF. In DNA, the CDR3 is TGTGCCAGCAGCCGTAGCGGACAAGAGACCCAGTACTTC.